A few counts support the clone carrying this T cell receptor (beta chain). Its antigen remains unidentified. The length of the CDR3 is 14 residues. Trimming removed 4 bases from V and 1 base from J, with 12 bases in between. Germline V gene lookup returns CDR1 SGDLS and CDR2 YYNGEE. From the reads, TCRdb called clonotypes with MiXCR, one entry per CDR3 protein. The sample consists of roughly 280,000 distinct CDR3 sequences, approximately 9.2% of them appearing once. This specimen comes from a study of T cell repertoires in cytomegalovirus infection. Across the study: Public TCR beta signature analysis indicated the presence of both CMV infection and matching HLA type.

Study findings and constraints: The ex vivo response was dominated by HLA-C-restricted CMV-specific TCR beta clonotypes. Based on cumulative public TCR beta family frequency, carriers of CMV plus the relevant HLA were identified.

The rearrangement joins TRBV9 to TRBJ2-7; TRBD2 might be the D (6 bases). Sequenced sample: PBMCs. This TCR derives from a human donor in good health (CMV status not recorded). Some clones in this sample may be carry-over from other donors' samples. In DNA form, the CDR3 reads TGTGCCAGCAGCCCAATAGCGGTATCCTACGAGCAGTACTTC. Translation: CASSPIAVSYEQYF. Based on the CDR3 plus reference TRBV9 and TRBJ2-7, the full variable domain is DSGVTQTPKHLITATGQRVTLRCSPRSGDLSVYWYQQSLDQGLQFLIQYYNGEERAKGNILERFSAQQFPDLHSELNLSSLELGDSALYFCASSPIAVSYEQYFGPGTRLTVT.